This passage covers 4 T cell receptor beta chains from one sample sequenced in a study of cytomegalovirus exposure and HLA in healthy donors. 13 Jbeta primers and 60 Vbeta primers were used for the PCR. Sequencing was performed with immunoSEQ multiplex PCR; in TCRdb, only in-frame clones are kept and a portion is missing. The sample carries over 150,000 clones, roughly three quarters recorded once. The specimen was PBMCs. The receptors here all came from a woman between 45 and 60 years old in good health and CMV-seropositive.

This clone has a single count. This chain joins TRBV6-5 and TRBJ2-7; D not resolved. The V end was cut by 2 bases, the J end by 0 bases, with 14 bases between. This CDR3 comprises 16 residues. Germline CDR1 reads MNHEY; CDR2 reads SVGAGI. CDR3 in DNA: TGTGCCAGCAGTTACGATTTCAGAGGAACCTCCTACGAGCAGTACTTC. This codes for CASSYDFRGTSYEQYF.

This clone was seen once. The chain is built from TRBV27 and TRBJ1-4; 11 nucleotides agree with TRBD1. With 6 bases clipped from V and 7 bases from J, the junction kept 4 bases outside the gene matches. Germline V gene sequence: CDR1 MNHEY, CDR2 SMNVEV (reference sequence). The length of the CDR3 is 14 residues. The CDR3 loop is CASRSGQGGEKLFF. In DNA form, the CDR3 reads TGTGCCAGCAGATCGGGACAGGGGGGTGAAAAACTGTTTTTT.

The chain recombines TRBV5-1 with TRBJ2-3, with D possibly matching TRBD1 (5 bases). V was clipped by 0 bases and J by 5 bases, with 7 bases between them. The CDR3 totals 13 residues. Germline values: CDR1 SGHRS, CDR2 YFSETQ. The CDR3 DNA reads TGCGCCAGCAGCTTGGGTCAGGGAGATACGCAGTATTTT. It translates to CASSLGQGDTQYF.

The chain joins TRBV9 to TRBJ2-5, with D possibly being TRBD2 (6 bases). Germline loops: CDR1 SGDLS, CDR2 YYNGEE. V lost 6 bases, J lost 4 bases, and 19 bases lay in between. The CDR3 is 15 residues long. CDR3 residues: CASTLTGVLGETQYF. CDR3 bases: TGTGCCAGCACCCTGACGGGGGTACTAGGAGAGACCCAGTACTTC.